This note documents a single T cell receptor beta chain sequence. What it binds is unknown. The data stem from a study of CD4 T cells in relation to SARS-CoV-2 and coronaviruses. On the study more broadly: Negative control cultures got HIV-1 Nef peptides or no peptide. Shared crossreactive spike epitopes were mapped to their HLA restriction.

Sequencing was performed with immunoSEQ multiplex PCR; in TCRdb, only in-frame clones are kept and a portion is missing. The data contain around 32,000 clones, 70% to 85% of them seen just once; the ten biggest clones take up 14% to 15%. Before the COVID-19 pandemic, during about 2011-2019, CD4+ T cells were taken from unexposed donors. Isolation of CD4+ T cells took place after roughly nine days in culture. Cells permitting, SARS-CoV-2 S/N and four cold-coronavirus spikes were tested on unexposed-donor CD4+ T cells. Roughly 2 million PBMCs per well were cultured with 8.5 to 10 IU/ml IL-2. Germline CDR1 reads GTSNPN; CDR2 reads SVGIG (reference sequence). The CDR3 length is 14 residues. Losses at the gene ends were 2 bases for V and 2 bases for J; bases not matched to a gene: 6.

The TCR sequence derives from a human donor in good health. The chain carries TRBV30 and TRBJ2-7; TRBD1 aligns across 7 bases. The material sequenced was CD4+ T cells from PBMCs, cultured in vitro. The CDR3 bases are TGTGCCTGGAGTCTAGGGACAGTGACCTACGAGCAGTACTTC. Translated, it gives CAWSLGTVTYEQYF.